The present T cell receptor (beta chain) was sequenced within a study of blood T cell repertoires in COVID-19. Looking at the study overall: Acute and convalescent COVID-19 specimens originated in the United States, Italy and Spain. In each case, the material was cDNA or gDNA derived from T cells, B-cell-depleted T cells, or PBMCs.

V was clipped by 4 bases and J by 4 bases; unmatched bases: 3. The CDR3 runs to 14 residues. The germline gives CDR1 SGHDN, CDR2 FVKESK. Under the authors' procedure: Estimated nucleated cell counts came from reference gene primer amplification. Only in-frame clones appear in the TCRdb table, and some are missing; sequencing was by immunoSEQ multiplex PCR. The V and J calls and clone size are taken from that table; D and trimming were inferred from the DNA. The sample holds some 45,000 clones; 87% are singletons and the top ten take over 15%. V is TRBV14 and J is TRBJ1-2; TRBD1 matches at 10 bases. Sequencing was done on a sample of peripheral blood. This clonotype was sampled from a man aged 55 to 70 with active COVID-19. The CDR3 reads CASSLRDRGYGYTF. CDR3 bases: TGTGCCAGCAGCCTAAGGGACAGGGGCTATGGCTACACCTTC.